These 13 T cell receptor beta chains originate from one sample sequenced in a study of Graves' ophthalmopathy and Graves' hyperthyroidism. RNA served as the template for amplifying TCR beta CDR3 regions. The workflow started with a first-round RT-PCR run with HTBI primers and then moved on to a second-round multiplex PCR. One entry per CDR3 protein, called by TCRdb with MiXCR from the multiplex PCR reads. The sample holds over a million distinct CDR3 sequences, less than 45% seen once. Sequencing was carried out using peripheral blood or thyroid tissue (not recorded which). Receptors originate from an adult man with Graves' hyperthyroidism.

The chain has TRBV12-3 or TRBV12-4 and TRBJ1-2; 7 nucleotides align to TRBD1. The CDR3 consists of 14 residues. The V gene end was trimmed by 5 bases and the J gene end by 7 bases; junction bases not matched to a gene: 10. The CDR3 loop is CASSPLDRVVGYTF. The CDR3 DNA reads as TGTGCCAGCAGTCCCCTAGACAGGGTGGTTGGCTACACCTTC.

The chain combines TRBV2 with TRBJ1-2, with D possibly being TRBD1 (6 bases). Germline loops: CDR1 SNHLY, CDR2 FYNNEI. Trimming removed 5 bases at V and 5 bases at J, with 18 bases between. The CDR3 length is 15 residues. The CDR3 coding sequence is TGTGCCAGCAGTTTTGGTACAGGGAATAAATATGGCTACACCTTC. Protein: CASSFGTGNKYGYTF.

In its sample, this clonotype was seen many times. This chain connects TRBV7-9 to TRBJ1-4; the match to TRBD1 covers 11 bases. Germline V lookup: CDR1 SEHNR, CDR2 FQNEAQ (reference sequence). V lost 3 bases, J lost 8 bases, and 5 bases stayed unmatched. The CDR3 runs 15 residues. CDR3 nucleotide sequence: TGTGCCAGCAGCTTTACCGGGACAGGGGGGGAAAAACTGTTTTTT. Translation gives CASSFTGTGGEKLFF.

In its sample, this clonotype was seen many times. This chain connects TRBV29-1 to TRBJ1-5; no clear D gene. Trimming left V 4 bases short and J 7 bases short, with 14 bases between. From germline, CDR1 is SQVTM and CDR2 ANQGSEA. CDR3 length: 13 amino acids. In DNA, the CDR3 is TGCAGCGTTGTGCCCGGGTTTGGCCAGCCCCAGCATTTT. This gives the protein CSVVPGFGQPQHF.

The rearrangement links TRBV25-1 to TRBJ1-5; 7 bases match TRBD1. TRBJ2-3 explains the end of the DNA better; the J call may be wrong. Germline CDR1 and CDR2: MGHDK and SYGVNS. The CDR3 has 15 amino acids. The CDR3 DNA reads as TGTGCCAGCAGTGACTCCGGGACAGAAAATCAGCCCCAGTATTTT. Translated, it gives CASSDSGTENQPQYF.

The J gene is TRBJ2-7, the V gene TRBV9; 7 positions match TRBD1. This CDR3 is 15 amino acids long. The V gene end was trimmed by 0 bases and the J gene end by 1 base; junction bases not matched to a gene: 4. Germline values: CDR1 SGDLS, CDR2 YYNGEE. In DNA, the CDR3 is TGTGCCAGCAGCGTAGGGACAGGAGCATCCTACGAGCAGTACTTC. Residues: CASSVGTGASYEQYF.

The genes are TRBV28 and TRBJ1-4; the D is unclear. Germline V gene sequence: CDR1 MDHEN, CDR2 SYDVKM. The CDR3 sequence is 11 residues long. The germline V and J ends were trimmed by 6 bases and 14 bases, with 13 bases remaining between them. This CDR3 reads CASREGFVLFF. In nucleotides, the CDR3 is TGTGCCAGCAGGGAAGGGTTCGTGCTGTTTTTT.

V and J are TRBV9 and TRBJ2-2; 8 bases match TRBD2. V was pared by 0 bases and J by 6 bases, with 7 bases of the junction left unmatched. CDR3 length equals 16 residues. CDR1 is SGDLS, CDR2 YYNGEE, per germline. The CDR3 DNA reads TGTGCCAGCAGCGTAGCCACAGCGGGAGAATCCGGGGAGCTGTTTTTT. Its protein product is CASSVATAGESGELFF.

Only a few counts were recorded for this clonotype. This rearrangement joins TRBV30 to TRBJ2-7, with unresolved D. CDR3 length: 12 amino acids. In germline, CDR1 is GTSNPN, CDR2 SVGIG (reference sequence). The germline V and J ends were trimmed by 6 bases and 0 bases, with 9 bases remaining between them. CDR3 sequence (DNA): TGTGCCTGCTCCAGAAGCTCCTACGAGCAGTACTTC. It is translated as CACSRSSYEQYF.

Concerning this clonotype itself: This may come from a read error, since a much larger clone is one base off. This chain connects TRBV5-6 to TRBJ1-1; 7 bases fit TRBD1. CDR1 is SGHDT and CDR2 is YYEEEE in the germline V gene. CDR3 length equals 15 residues. The CDR3 here is CATSLPGRGDTEAFF. CDR3 sequence (DNA): TGTGCCACCAGCTTGCCCGGCAGGGGGGACACTGAAGCTTTCTTT.

On this clonotype: This sequence may be a read error, since a much larger clone differs from it by one base. The chain couples TRBV7-8 to TRBJ2-7; 10 bases line up with TRBD2. CDR3 length equals 14 residues. Germline-derived CDR1 and CDR2 are SGHVS and FQNEAQ. CDR3 amino acids: CASRRLAGVYGQYF. The CDR3 DNA sequence: TGTGCCAGCAGACGTCTAGCGGGAGTCTACGGGCAGTACTTC. Full variable domain (outside the CDR3, taken from reference TRBV7-8 and TRBJ2-7): GAGVSQSPRYKVAKRGQDVALRCDPISGHVSLFWYQQALGQGPEFLTYFQNEAQLDKSGLPSDRFFAERPEGSVSTLKIQRTQQEDSAVYLCASRRLAGVYGQYFGPGTRLTVT.

There are many counts of this clonotype. The chain recombines TRBV10-3 with TRBJ2-5; TRBD1 or TRBD2 may be the D gene (5 bases each). CDR3 length equals 13 residues. Germline CDR1 ENHRY, CDR2 SYGVKD. Trimming removed 5 bases from V and 4 bases from J, with 11 bases in between. The CDR3 DNA is TGTGCCATCAGTAGGGACGTCACAGAGACCCAGTACTTC. This sequence encodes CAISRDVTETQYF.

The chain employs TRBV29-1 and TRBJ2-5; tentatively, D is TRBD2 (7 bases). The CDR3 runs to 15 residues. Germline CDR1 and CDR2: SQVTM and ANQGSEA. Trimming removed 0 bases at V and 1 base at J, with 12 bases between. The CDR3, as DNA: TGCAGCGTTGAAGATCGGGGGGCACCCCAAGAGACCCAGTACTTC. It yields the protein CSVEDRGAPQETQYF.